Following are 21 T cell receptor beta chains from one sample sequenced in a study of blood T cell repertoires in COVID-19. TCRdb's table, derived via immunoSEQ multiplex PCR, lists solely in-frame clones and lacks some. This table has approximately 72,000 clones, more than 80% appearing once. The sequencing input was peripheral blood. These receptors originate from a woman over 75 with active or convalescent COVID-19.

The V and J genes are TRBV30 and TRBJ1-1; tentatively, D is TRBD1 (5 bases). This CDR3 is 14 amino acids long. Germline CDR1 GTSNPN, CDR2 SVGIG (reference sequence). The V and J ends lost 0 bases and 10 bases respectively, with 18 bases between them. The DNA of the CDR3 is TGTGCCTGGAGTGTACTTACAGGTACCTTCGGAGCTTTCTTT. Encoded protein: CAWSVLTGTFGAFF.

The DNA for the CDR3 is TGTGCCAGCAGCTACGGACAGGTTAATACTGAAGCTTTCTTT. Amino acid sequence: CASSYGQVNTEAFF. The chain links TRBV7-9 to TRBJ1-1, with 7 bases fitting TRBD1. The CDR3 spans 14 residues. With 4 bases clipped from V and 5 bases from J, the junction kept 7 bases outside the gene matches. Germline V gives CDR1 SEHNR, CDR2 FQNEAQ (reference sequence). The full variable domain, rest sourced from reference TRBV7-9 and TRBJ1-1, is DTGVSQNPRHKITKRGQNVTFRCDPISEHNRLYWYRQTLGQGPEFLTYFQNEAQLEKSRLLSDRFSAERPKGSFSTLEIQRTEQGDSAMYLCASSYGQVNTEAFFGQGTRLTVV.

The gene calls are TRBV6-5 and TRBJ2-3; 15 bases agree with TRBD2. Unmatched junction bases numbered 6, after V lost 3 bases and J lost 8 bases. CDR1 and CDR2 from the germline V gene are MNHEY and SVGAGI. The CDR3 is 16 amino acids. The CDR3 protein is CASSYGLAGGPSTQYF. In DNA form, the CDR3 reads TGTGCCAGCAGTTATGGACTAGCGGGGGGGCCAAGTACGCAGTATTTT.

The CDR3 spells CASRGQGAATGELFF. Here the CDR3 DNA reads TGCGCCAGCAGAGGACAGGGGGCGGCCACCGGGGAGCTGTTTTTT. J is TRBJ2-2 and V is TRBV4-1, with 11 bases aligning to TRBD1. Germline CDR1 is MGHRA and CDR2 is YSYEKL. With V trimmed by 6 bases and J by 4 bases, 4 bases remained unmatched. The CDR3 length is 15 residues.

The rearrangement joins TRBV18 to TRBJ2-2; weak D call: TRBD2 (5 bases). With 1 base removed from V and 0 bases from J, the gap between germline ends came to 9 bases. This CDR3 has 16 residues. Germline loops: CDR1 KGHSH, CDR2 LQKENI. The DNA of the CDR3 is TGTGCCAGCTCACCACGGAGGATCCCGAACACCGGGGAGCTGTTTTTT. This sequence encodes CASSPRRIPNTGELFF.

This chain connects TRBV6-5 to TRBJ2-3, with TRBD2 identical over 12 bases. CDR1 and CDR2 from the germline V gene are MNHEY and SVGAGI. The V segment lost 2 bases and the J segment 1 base; nucleotides outside the gene matches: 1. The CDR3 spans 16 residues. In DNA form, the CDR3 reads TGTGCCAGCAGTTACCGACTAGCGGGGGGCACAGATACGCAGTATTTT. It encodes CASSYRLAGGTDTQYF.

The CDR3 sequence is CASSWGAVSTEAFF. CDR3 DNA sequence: TGCGCCAGCAGCTGGGGCGCGGTATCCACTGAAGCTTTCTTT. The gene calls are TRBV5-1 and TRBJ1-1; possibly TRBD1 for D (5 bases). Per germline, CDR1 SGHRS and CDR2 YFSETQ. V was shortened by 3 bases and J by 4 bases, with 13 bases between the two germline ends. This CDR3 is built from 14 residues.

This rearrangement joins TRBV11-2 to TRBJ1-1, with 8 bases identical to TRBD1. Germline V lookup: CDR1 SGHAT, CDR2 FQNNGV. Unmatched junction bases numbered 5, after V lost 5 bases and J lost 3 bases. CDR3 length: 14 residues. The CDR3 reads CASSQGQAYTEAFF. The DNA of the CDR3 is TGTGCCAGCAGCCAGGGACAGGCGTACACTGAAGCTTTCTTT.

The chain uses TRBV11-2 and TRBJ2-3; a possible D gene is TRBD2 (6 bases). The V end lost 3 bases, the J end lost 2 bases, and 9 bases lay between the germline ends. This CDR3 comprises 14 residues. CDR1 is SGHAT and CDR2 is FQNNGV in the germline V gene. Written as DNA, the CDR3 is TGTGCCAGCAGCTTGGGGACTCCCACAGATACGCAGTATTTT. Translated, it gives CASSLGTPTDTQYF.

CDR3 DNA: TGTGCCTGGGGAAGGTCCCGTGGGGCCGCCGCAACTAATGAAAAACTGTTTTTT. It yields the protein CAWGRSRGAAATNEKLFF. V gene TRBV30 combines with J gene TRBJ1-4; possibly TRBD1 for D (5 bases). The CDR3 runs to 18 residues. Trimming cost V 5 bases and J 0 bases, with 22 bases left between them. Looked up from germline, CDR1 is GTSNPN and CDR2 is SVGIG (reference sequence). Using reference TRBV30 and TRBJ1-4 for the parts outside the CDR3, the full variable domain is SQTIHQWPATLVQPVGSPLSLECTVEGTSNPNLYWYRQAAGRGLQLLFYSVGIGQISSEVPQNLSASRPQDRQFILSSKKLLLSDSGFYLCAWGRSRGAAATNEKLFFGSGTQLSVL.

V gene TRBV7-3 combines with J gene TRBJ2-3, with 8 bases identical to TRBD2. This CDR3 spans 16 amino acids. Germline trimming cut 3 bases from V and 4 bases from J; bases unmatched to any gene: 9. The germline V gene has CDR1 SGHTA and CDR2 FQGTGA. CDR3 nucleotides: TGTGCCAGCAGCTTTAGGGGCGGGGGGCCATCAGATACGCAGTATTTT. Amino acids: CASSFRGGGPSDTQYF.

This clone came up once. This chain connects TRBV15 to TRBJ1-1; 7 bases are shared with TRBD1. Germline CDR1 LNHNV, CDR2 YYDKDF (reference sequence). V lost 1 base to trimming and J lost 4 bases; unmatched junction nucleotides: 3. The CDR3 is made up of 14 amino acids. CDR3 DNA: TGTGCCACCAGCAGAGTCCCAGGGGGCACTGAAGCTTTCTTT. This sequence encodes CATSRVPGGTEAFF. The variable domain in full, with the rest retrieved from reference TRBV15 and TRBJ1-1, is DAMVIQNPRYQVTQFGKPVTLSCSQTLNHNVMYWYQQKSSQAPKLLFHYYDKDFNNEADTPDNFQSRRPNTSFCFLDIRSPGLGDTAMYLCATSRVPGGTEAFFGQGTRLTVV.

The chain couples TRBV7-6 to TRBJ2-4; D call uncertain. This CDR3 region has 14 residues. Germline CDR1 SGHVS, CDR2 FNYEAQ. The V gene lost 1 base and the J gene lost 7 bases, with 11 bases spanning the gap. Here the CDR3 DNA reads TGTGCCAGCAGCTTAGGTCAACCTGCGAACATTCAGTACTTC. Protein: CASSLGQPANIQYF.

The rearrangement uses TRBV11-3 and TRBJ1-1; D might be TRBD1 (6 bases). This CDR3 is built from 12 residues. In germline, CDR1 is SGHNT, CDR2 YENEEA. V was cut by 5 bases and J by 4 bases, with 8 bases left in between. CDR3 loop: CASSQGRTEAFF. The CDR3 DNA reads TGTGCCAGCAGCCAGGGGCGCACTGAAGCTTTCTTT. The whole variable domain, filled in from reference TRBV11-3 and TRBJ1-1, reads EAGVVQSPRYKIIEKKQPVAFWCNPISGHNTLYWYLQNLGQGPELLIRYENEEAVDDSQLPKDRFSAERLKGVDSTLKIQPAELGDSAVYLCASSQGRTEAFFGQGTRLTVV.

This clone was detected only once. The genes are TRBV6-4 and TRBJ2-7; the match to TRBD1 covers 11 bases. Germline-derived CDR1 and CDR2 are MRHNA and SNTAGT. The CDR3 has 16 residues. Losses at the gene ends were 5 bases for V and 2 bases for J; bases not matched to a gene: 8. The chain's CDR3 is CASSPPRDRGTYEQYF. In DNA, the CDR3 is TGTGCCAGCAGTCCGCCCCGGGACAGGGGGACCTACGAGCAGTACTTC.

The chain is built from TRBV6-2 or TRBV6-3 and TRBJ2-5; TRBD1 matches 10 bases. Germline V gene lookup returns CDR1 MNHEY and CDR2 SVGEGT. The CDR3 sequence is 16 residues long. The ends lost 2 bases at V and 2 bases at J; junction bases unmatched: 5. Here the CDR3 DNA reads TGTGCCAGCAGTTACGGTTGGGACAGGGGACAAGAGACCCAGTACTTC. Translation gives CASSYGWDRGQETQYF.

The V gene is TRBV6-1, the J gene TRBJ1-2; TRBD1 is a possible D gene (5 bases). V lost 2 bases to trimming and J lost 5 bases, with 9 bases between them. CDR1 is MNHNS, CDR2 SASEGT, per germline. The CDR3 sequence is 13 residues long. The CDR3 DNA follows: TGTGCCAGCAGTGAAACAACAGGATATGGCTACACCTTC. Amino acids: CASSETTGYGYTF.

The CDR3: CSASGGQGHNEQFF. The CDR3 coding sequence is TGCAGTGCTAGTGGGGGACAGGGGCACAATGAGCAGTTCTTC. This chain links TRBV20-1 with TRBJ2-1; TRBD1 matches 10 bases. This CDR3 comprises 14 residues. Trimming at V came to 3 bases and at J to 5 bases, leaving 4 bases not matched to a gene. CDR1 is DFQATT and CDR2 is SNEGSKA in the germline V gene (reference sequence).

The V call is TRBV11-3, the J call TRBJ2-2, with D perhaps matching TRBD2 (6 bases). Germline V lookup: CDR1 SGHNT, CDR2 YENEEA. The CDR3 sequence is 15 residues long. Trimming shortened V by 3 bases and J by 1 base, and 9 bases separated the two germline ends. CDR3 residues: CASSFDGRNTGELFF. The CDR3 DNA is TGTGCCAGCAGCTTTGACGGGAGGAACACCGGGGAGCTGTTTTTT.

This clone was seen once. This chain uses TRBV6-2 or TRBV6-3 with TRBJ2-1, with 7 bases identical to TRBD2. The germline gives CDR1 MNHEY, CDR2 SVGEGT. V lost 0 bases, J lost 8 bases, and 13 bases stayed unmatched. The CDR3 has 17 residues. CDR3 nucleotides: TGTGCCAGCAGTTACTCGATACCCGGAGAAGGGAGGGATGAGCAGTTCTTC. Its translation: CASSYSIPGEGRDEQFF.

The CDR3 region has the DNA TGTGCCAGCAGCTTAGTTCCCAGATTCTATGGCTACACCTTC. Encoded protein: CASSLVPRFYGYTF. The chain carries TRBV7-9 and TRBJ1-2; D is ambiguous. Trimming cost V 1 base and J 4 bases, with 10 bases left between them. This CDR3 region has 14 residues. Germline V gene data show CDR1 as SEHNR and CDR2 as FQNEAQ (reference sequence).